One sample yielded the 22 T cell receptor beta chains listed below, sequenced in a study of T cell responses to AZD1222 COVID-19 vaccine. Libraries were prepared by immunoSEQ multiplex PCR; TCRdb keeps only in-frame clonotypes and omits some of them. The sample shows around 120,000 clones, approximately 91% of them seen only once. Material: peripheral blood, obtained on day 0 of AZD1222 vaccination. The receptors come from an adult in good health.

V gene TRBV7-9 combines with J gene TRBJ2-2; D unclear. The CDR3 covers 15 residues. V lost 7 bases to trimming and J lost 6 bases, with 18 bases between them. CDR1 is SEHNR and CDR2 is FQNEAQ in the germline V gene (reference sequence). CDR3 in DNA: TGTGCCAGCATTCGAGAACGGGTAACCGCCGGGGAGCTGTTTTTT. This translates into CASIRERVTAGELFF.

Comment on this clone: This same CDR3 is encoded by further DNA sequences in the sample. Here the CDR3 reads CASSLGRGNTEAFF. The CDR3 DNA sequence: TGTGCCAGCAGCTTGGGCAGAGGGAACACTGAAGCTTTCTTT. This chain joins TRBV7-2 and TRBJ1-1; D ambiguous. V was shortened by 3 bases and J by 1 base, with 9 bases between the two germline ends. CDR1 and CDR2 from the germline V gene are SGHTA and FQGNSA. There are 14 residues in the CDR3.

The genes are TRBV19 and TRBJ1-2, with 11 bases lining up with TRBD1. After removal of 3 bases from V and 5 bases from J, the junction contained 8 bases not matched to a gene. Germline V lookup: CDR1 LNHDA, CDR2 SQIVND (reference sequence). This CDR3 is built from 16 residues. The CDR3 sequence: CASSIGTGGYVYGYTF. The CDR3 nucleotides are TGTGCCAGTAGTATCGGGACAGGGGGATATGTTTATGGCTACACCTTC.

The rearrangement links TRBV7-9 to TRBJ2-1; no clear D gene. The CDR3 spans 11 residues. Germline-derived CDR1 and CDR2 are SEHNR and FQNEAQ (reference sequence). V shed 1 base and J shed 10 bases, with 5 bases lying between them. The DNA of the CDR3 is TGTGCCAGCAGCTTAGGGCCCGAGCAGTTCTTC. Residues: CASSLGPEQFF. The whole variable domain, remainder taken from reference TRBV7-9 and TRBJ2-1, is DTGVSQNPRHKITKRGQNVTFRCDPISEHNRLYWYRQTLGQGPEFLTYFQNEAQLEKSRLLSDRFSAERPKGSFSTLEIQRTEQGDSAMYLCASSLGPEQFFGPGTRLTVL.

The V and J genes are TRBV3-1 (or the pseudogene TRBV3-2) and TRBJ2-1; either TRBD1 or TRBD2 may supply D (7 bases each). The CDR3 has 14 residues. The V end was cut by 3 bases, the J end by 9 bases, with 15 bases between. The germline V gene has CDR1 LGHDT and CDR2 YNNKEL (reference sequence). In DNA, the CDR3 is TGTGCCAGCAGCCACGGGCAGGGGGGGAGTGAGCAGTTCTTC. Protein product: CASSHGQGGSEQFF.

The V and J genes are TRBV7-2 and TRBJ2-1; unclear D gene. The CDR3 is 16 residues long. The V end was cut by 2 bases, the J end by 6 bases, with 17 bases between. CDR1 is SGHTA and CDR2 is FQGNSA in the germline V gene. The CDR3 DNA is TGTGCCAGCAGCTTATCCACCCAGCTCCGGACCAATGAGCAGTTCTTC. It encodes CASSLSTQLRTNEQFF. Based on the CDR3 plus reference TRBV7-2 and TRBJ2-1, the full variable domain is GAGVSQSPSNKVTEKGKDVELRCDPISGHTALYWYRQSLGQGLEFLIYFQGNSAPDKSGLPSDRFSAERTGGSVSTLTIQRTQQEDSAVYLCASSLSTQLRTNEQFFGPGTRLTVL.

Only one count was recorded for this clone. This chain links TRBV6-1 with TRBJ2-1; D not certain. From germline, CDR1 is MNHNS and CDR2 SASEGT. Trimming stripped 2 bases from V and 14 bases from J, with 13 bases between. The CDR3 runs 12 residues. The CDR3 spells CASSESLVGEFF. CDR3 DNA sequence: TGTGCCAGCAGTGAATCGCTAGTAGGAGAGTTCTTC.

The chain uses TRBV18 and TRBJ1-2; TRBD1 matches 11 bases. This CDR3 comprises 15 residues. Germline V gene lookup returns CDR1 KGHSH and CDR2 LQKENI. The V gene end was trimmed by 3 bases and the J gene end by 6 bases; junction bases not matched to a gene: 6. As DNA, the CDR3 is TGTGCCAGCTCACCCCGGGACAGGGGGATAGATGGCTACACCTTC. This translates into CASSPRDRGIDGYTF.

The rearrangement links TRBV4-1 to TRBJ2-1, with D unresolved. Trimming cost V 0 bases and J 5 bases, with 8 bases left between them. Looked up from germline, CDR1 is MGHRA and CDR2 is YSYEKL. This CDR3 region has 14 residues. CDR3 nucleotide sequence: TGCGCCAGCAGCCAAGATCTAGGAGACAATGAGCAGTTCTTC. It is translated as CASSQDLGDNEQFF.

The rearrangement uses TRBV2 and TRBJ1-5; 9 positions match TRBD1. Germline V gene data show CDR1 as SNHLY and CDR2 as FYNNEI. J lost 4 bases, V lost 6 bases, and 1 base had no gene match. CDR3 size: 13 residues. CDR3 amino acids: CASRQGANQPQHF. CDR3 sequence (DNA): TGTGCCAGCAGACAGGGGGCGAATCAGCCCCAGCATTTT.

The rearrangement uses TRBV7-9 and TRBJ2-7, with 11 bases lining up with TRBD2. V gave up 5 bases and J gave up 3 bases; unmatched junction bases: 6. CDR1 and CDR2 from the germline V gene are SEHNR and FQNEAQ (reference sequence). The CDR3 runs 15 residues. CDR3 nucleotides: TGTGCCAGCAGCCCTCTAGCGGGGGGATTCTACGAGCAGTACTTC. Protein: CASSPLAGGFYEQYF.

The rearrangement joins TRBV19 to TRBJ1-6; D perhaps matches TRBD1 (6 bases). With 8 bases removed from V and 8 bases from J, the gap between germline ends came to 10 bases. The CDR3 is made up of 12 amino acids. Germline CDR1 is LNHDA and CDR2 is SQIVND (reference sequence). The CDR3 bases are TGTGCCAGTTCCAGGGGCGATTCACCCCTCCACTTT. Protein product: CASSRGDSPLHF.

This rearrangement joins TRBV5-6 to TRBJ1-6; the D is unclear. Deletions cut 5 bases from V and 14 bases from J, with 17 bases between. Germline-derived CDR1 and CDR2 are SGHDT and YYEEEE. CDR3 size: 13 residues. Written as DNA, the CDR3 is TGTGCCAGCAGTTCATCTCTAAGGGCGGCCCTCCACTTT. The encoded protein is CASSSSLRAALHF.

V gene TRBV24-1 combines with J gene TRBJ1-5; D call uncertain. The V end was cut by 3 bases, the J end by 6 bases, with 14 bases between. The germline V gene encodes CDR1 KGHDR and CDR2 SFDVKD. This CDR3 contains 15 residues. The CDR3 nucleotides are TGTGCCACCAGTGATGGAACGAGGGAGGGTCAGCCCCAGCATTTT. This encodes CATSDGTREGQPQHF.

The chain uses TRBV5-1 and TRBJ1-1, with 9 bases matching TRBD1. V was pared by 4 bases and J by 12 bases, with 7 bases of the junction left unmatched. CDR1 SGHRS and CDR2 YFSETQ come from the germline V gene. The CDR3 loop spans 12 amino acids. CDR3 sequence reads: CASSPSGTGTFF. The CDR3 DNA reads TGCGCCAGCAGCCCCTCCGGGACAGGGACTTTCTTT.

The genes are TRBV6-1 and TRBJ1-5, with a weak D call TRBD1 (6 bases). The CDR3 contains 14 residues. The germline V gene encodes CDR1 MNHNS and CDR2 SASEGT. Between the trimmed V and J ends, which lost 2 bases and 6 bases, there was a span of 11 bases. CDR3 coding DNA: TGTGCCAGCAGTGAAAGGGGGAGGGGTCAGCCCCAGCATTTT. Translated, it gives CASSERGRGQPQHF.

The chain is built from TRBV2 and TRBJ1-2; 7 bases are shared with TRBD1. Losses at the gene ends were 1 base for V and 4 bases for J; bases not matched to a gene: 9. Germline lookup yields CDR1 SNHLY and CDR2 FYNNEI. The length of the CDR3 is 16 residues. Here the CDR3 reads CASSEGRGGQSYGYTF. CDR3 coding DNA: TGTGCCAGCAGTGAAGGCAGGGGGGGGCAGAGCTATGGCTACACCTTC.

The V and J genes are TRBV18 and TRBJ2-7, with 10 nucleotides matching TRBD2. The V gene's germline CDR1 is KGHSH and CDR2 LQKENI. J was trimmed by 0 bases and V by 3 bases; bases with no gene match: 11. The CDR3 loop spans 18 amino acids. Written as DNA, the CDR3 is TGTGCCAGCTCACCCCTGGCGGTAGCGGGAGGACTCTCCTACGAGCAGTACTTC. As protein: CASSPLAVAGGLSYEQYF.

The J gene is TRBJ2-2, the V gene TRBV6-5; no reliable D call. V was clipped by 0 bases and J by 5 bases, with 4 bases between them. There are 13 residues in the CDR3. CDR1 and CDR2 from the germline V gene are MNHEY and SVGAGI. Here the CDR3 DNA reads TGTGCCAGCAGTTACTCAAAGACCGGGGAGCTGTTTTTT. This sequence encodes CASSYSKTGELFF.

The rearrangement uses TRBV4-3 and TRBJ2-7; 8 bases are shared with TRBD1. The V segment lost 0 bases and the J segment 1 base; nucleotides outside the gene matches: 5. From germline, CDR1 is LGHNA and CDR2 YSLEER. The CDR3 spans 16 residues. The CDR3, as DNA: TGCGCCAGCAGCCAAGAATCCAGGGGGCAGTCCTACGAGCAGTACTTC. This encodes CASSQESRGQSYEQYF.

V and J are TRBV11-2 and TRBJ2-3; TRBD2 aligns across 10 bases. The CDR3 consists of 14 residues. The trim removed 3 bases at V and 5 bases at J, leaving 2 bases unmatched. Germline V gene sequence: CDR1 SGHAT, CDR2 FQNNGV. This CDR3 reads CASSFGLAVDTQYF. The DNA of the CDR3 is TGTGCCAGCAGCTTTGGACTAGCGGTAGATACGCAGTATTTT.

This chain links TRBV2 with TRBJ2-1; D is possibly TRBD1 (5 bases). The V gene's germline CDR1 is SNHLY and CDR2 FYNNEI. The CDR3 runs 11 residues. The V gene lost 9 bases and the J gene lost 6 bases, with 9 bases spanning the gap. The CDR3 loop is CASGQVNEQFF. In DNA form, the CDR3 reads TGTGCCAGTGGACAAGTCAATGAGCAGTTCTTC.